Shown below are 17 T cell receptor beta chains from a single sample sequenced in a study of blood T cell repertoires in COVID-19. Only in-frame clones appear in the TCRdb table, and some are missing; sequencing was by immunoSEQ multiplex PCR. The table includes about 320,000 clones, around 85% detected once. The sequenced material came from PBMCs or T cells enriched from blood (not recorded which). Receptor source: a woman in her twenties or thirties who had been exposed to COVID-19.

This sequence joins TRBV2 and TRBJ1-5; TRBD1 might be the D (6 bases). Germline assignment: CDR1 SNHLY and CDR2 FYNNEI. The CDR3 consists of 15 residues. Trimming took off 2 bases at V and 0 bases at J, with 8 bases between the two ends. CDR3: CASSERRGSNQPQHF. CDR3 coding DNA: TGTGCCAGCAGTGAACGCAGGGGTAGCAATCAGCCCCAGCATTTT. Complete variable domain (other parts from reference TRBV2 and TRBJ1-5): EPEVTQTPSHQVTQMGQEVILRCVPISNHLYFYWYRQILGQKVEFLVSFYNNEISEKSEIFDDQFSVERPDGSNFTLKIRSTKLEDSAMYFCASSERRGSNQPQHFGDGTRLSIL.

The chain couples TRBV19 to TRBJ1-1; D is unclear. The CDR3 has 12 amino acids. Deletions cut 8 bases from V and 3 bases from J, with 10 bases between. Germline V gives CDR1 LNHDA, CDR2 SQIVND (reference sequence). This chain's CDR3 is CASEGFHTEAFF. Here the CDR3 DNA reads TGTGCCAGTGAGGGCTTTCACACTGAAGCTTTCTTT.

This chain connects TRBV9 to TRBJ1-5; D is possibly TRBD1 (5 bases). V was shortened by 0 bases and J by 3 bases, with 7 bases between the two germline ends. Germline CDR1 SGDLS, CDR2 YYNGEE. This CDR3 spans 14 amino acids. This chain's CDR3 is CASSVGGVNQPQHF. The CDR3 region has the DNA TGTGCCAGCAGCGTAGGGGGCGTCAATCAGCCCCAGCATTTT.

The chain couples TRBV2 to TRBJ2-1; 8 bases agree with TRBD2. Trimming cost V 6 bases and J 5 bases; bases outside gene matches: 9. The CDR3 covers 15 residues. CDR1 is SNHLY and CDR2 is FYNNEI in the germline V gene. The CDR3 nucleotides read TGTGCCAGCAGGCCTCGACTAGCGTTCAACAATGAGCAGTTCTTC. This encodes CASRPRLAFNNEQFF.

The chain links TRBV6-5 to TRBJ2-2; possible D gene TRBD1, 7 bases. The CDR3 is 13 residues long. Trimming took off 2 bases at V and 15 bases at J, with 16 bases between the two ends. The germline gives CDR1 MNHEY, CDR2 SVGAGI. This chain's CDR3 is CASSYVAGGPLFF. The CDR3 DNA reads as TGTGCCAGCAGTTACGTGGCAGGGGGGCCCTTGTTTTTT.

The V and J genes are TRBV2 and TRBJ2-5; D gene ambiguous. This CDR3 region has 14 residues. V gave up 1 base and J gave up 5 bases, with 11 bases separating them. The germline V gene has CDR1 SNHLY and CDR2 FYNNEI. The CDR3 sequence is CASSEGPVGETQYF. The CDR3 DNA reads as TGTGCCAGCAGTGAAGGGCCGGTCGGGGAGACCCAGTACTTC.

This clone has a single count. The V and J genes are TRBV28 and TRBJ2-5; 9 bases are shared with TRBD1. The CDR3 consists of 17 residues. Germline V gene sequence: CDR1 MDHEN, CDR2 SYDVKM. Trimming took 5 bases from V and 2 from J; bases not matched to a gene: 12. The CDR3 DNA reads as TGTGCCAGCAGTCTCTCTCCCGGGACAGGGAGGCAAGAGACCCAGTACTTC. It codes for CASSLSPGTGRQETQYF.

The chain has TRBV18 and TRBJ2-7; possible D gene TRBD2, 7 bases. Germline V lookup: CDR1 KGHSH, CDR2 LQKENI. The CDR3 has 14 residues. The germline V and J ends were trimmed by 2 bases and 6 bases, with 14 bases remaining between them. Here the CDR3 DNA reads TGTGCCAGCTCACCAGTGGCAGGGGAGGGCGAGCAGTACTTC. Protein product: CASSPVAGEGEQYF.

The chain recombines TRBV24-1 with TRBJ1-2; 10 bases map to TRBD1. The V gene end was trimmed by 5 bases and the J gene end by 8 bases; junction bases not matched to a gene: 7. Germline values: CDR1 KGHDR, CDR2 SFDVKD. The CDR3 runs 14 residues. The CDR3 nucleotides are TGTGCCACCAGTGCCCCCGGGACAGGGGAAGGCTACACCTTC. Protein sequence: CATSAPGTGEGYTF.

The genes are TRBV28 and TRBJ2-5, with 7 positions matching TRBD1. The CDR3 runs 13 residues. The V gene end was trimmed by 6 bases and the J gene end by 5 bases; junction bases not matched to a gene: 6. CDR1 MDHEN and CDR2 SYDVKM come from the germline V gene. As DNA, the CDR3 is TGTGCCAGCAGGAGACAGGGCTTGGAGACCCAGTACTTC. Translating it yields CASRRQGLETQYF.

This chain links TRBV24-1 with TRBJ2-1; 9 bases line up with TRBD1. The CDR3 covers 14 residues. Germline V gene data show CDR1 as KGHDR and CDR2 as SFDVKD. The junction had 7 bases not matched to a gene; V was cut back by 7 bases and J by 7 bases. Written as DNA, the CDR3 is TGTGCCACCAGCCTAGACAGGGGGAGGAATGAGCAGTTCTTC. Amino acid sequence: CATSLDRGRNEQFF.

The rearrangement links TRBV5-1 to TRBJ1-4; no clear D. The CDR3 totals 14 residues. V was shortened by 7 bases and J by 3 bases, with 13 bases between the two germline ends. Germline V CDR1 and CDR2: SGHRS, YFSETQ. The CDR3 loop reads CASRGGSSNEKLFF. In DNA, the CDR3 is TGCGCCAGCCGTGGAGGATCTTCTAATGAAAAACTGTTTTTT.

V gene TRBV7-9 combines with J gene TRBJ2-7; D is unresolved. Germline V CDR1 and CDR2: SEHNR, FQNEAQ (reference sequence). Trimming removed 6 bases at V and 3 bases at J, with 9 bases between. The CDR3 sequence is 12 residues long. CDR3 in DNA: TGTGCCAGCAGTCCAAAAAACTACGAGCAGTACTTC. Translation gives CASSPKNYEQYF.

This clone was observed a handful of times. The V and J genes are TRBV25-1 and TRBJ1-4; 7 bases align to TRBD1. The CDR3 consists of 15 residues. After removal of 4 bases from V and 4 bases from J, the junction contained 6 bases not matched to a gene. Germline V lookup: CDR1 MGHDK, CDR2 SYGVNS. This CDR3 reads CASSGTDRVNEKLFF. The CDR3, as DNA: TGTGCCAGCAGTGGAACCGACAGGGTTAATGAAAAACTGTTTTTT.

This clone was detected only once. J is TRBJ1-3 and V is TRBV7-9; 8 nucleotides match TRBD1. The CDR3 totals 16 residues. Germline-derived CDR1 and CDR2 are SEHNR and FQNEAQ (reference sequence). The J segment lost 4 bases and the V segment lost 0 bases, leaving 5 bases of the junction unmatched. CDR3 sequence (DNA): TGTGCCAGCAGCTTAGCCCCCCAGGGGGCAGGAAACACCATATATTTT. This encodes CASSLAPQGAGNTIYF.

CDR3 sequence reads: CASTGRWGADTQYF. In DNA, the CDR3 is TGTGCCAGTACGGGTCGGTGGGGGGCAGATACGCAGTATTTT. This sequence joins TRBV19 and TRBJ2-3; D is possibly TRBD2 (6 bases). This CDR3 contains 14 residues. Germline values: CDR1 LNHDA, CDR2 SQIVND (reference sequence). The germline V and J ends were trimmed by 7 bases and 4 bases, with 15 bases remaining between them.

The chain is built from TRBV19 and TRBJ2-1; 15 bases are a match to TRBD2. V lost 0 bases to trimming and J lost 2 bases; unmatched junction nucleotides: 5. Germline V gives CDR1 LNHDA, CDR2 SQIVND (reference sequence). The length of the CDR3 is 19 residues. DNA of the CDR3: TGTGCCAGTAGTATAGATGGGACTAGCGGGAGGTCTACCTACAATGAGCAGTTCTTC. Protein product: CASSIDGTSGRSTYNEQFF. Full variable domain (rest looked up from reference TRBV19 and TRBJ2-1): DGGITQSPKYLFRKEGQNVTLSCEQNLNHDAMYWYRQDPGQGLRLIYYSQIVNDFQKGDIAEGYSVSREKKESFPLTVTSAQKNPTAFYLCASSIDGTSGRSTYNEQFFGPGTRLTVL.